These T cell receptor beta chains were read from a single sample in a study of blood T cell repertoires in COVID-19. Method: immunoSEQ multiplex PCR; TCRdb's copy keeps in-frame clones and lacks some. This sample has around 150,000 clones, with 65% to 85% found just once. The sequenced material came from peripheral blood. These receptors were taken from a woman aged 55 to 70 with acute or convalescent COVID-19. The CDR3 runs from the conserved cysteine through the conserved F or W.

j_gene | v_gene | len | CDR3aa
TRBJ2-5 | TRBV29-1 | 15 | CSVEGQGGKGETQYF
TRBJ1-5 | TRBV28 | 17 | CASSLVRGRANNQPQHF
TRBJ1-1 | TRBV5-4 | 13 | CASSFTGIPEAFF
TRBJ2-1 | TRBV29-1 | 16 | CSVAPPTSGRGNEQFF
TRBJ1-4 | TRBV30 | 13 | CAWSHGQGEKLFF
TRBJ1-6 | TRBV19 | 16 | CASSPEDRGRNSPLHF
TRBJ2-7 | TRBV28 | 17 | CASSSPISGQMAYEQYF
TRBJ2-1 | TRBV5-4 | 17 | CASSSLDGGSRYNEQFF
TRBJ1-5 | TRBV28 | 14 | CASSLGHHERPQHF
TRBJ1-6 | TRBV3-1/TRBV3-2 | 15 | CASSSSGTDNSPLHF